These 26 T cell receptor beta chains were all obtained from the same sample, sequenced in a study of CD8 T cells in Susac syndrome. With random hexamers, reverse transcription was performed on about 0.45 to 1 ug of RNA. TCRdb re-derived calls from the immunoSEQ multiplex PCR reads in MiXCR, one entry per CDR3 protein. The sample yields more than 100,000 distinct CDR3 sequences, roughly 80% seen once. The source material was CD8+ T cells from PBMCs. The receptors were sampled from a human donor with multiple sclerosis.

The genes are TRBV6-5 and TRBJ2-5, with 7 bases aligning to TRBD2. The CDR3 is 13 amino acids. Per germline, CDR1 MNHEY and CDR2 SVGAGI. V lost 0 bases and J lost 10; bases outside the gene matches: 5. The CDR3 region has the DNA TGTGCCAGCAGTTACTCATGGGGGGGAGACCAGTACTTC. This sequence encodes CASSYSWGGDQYF.

This chain connects TRBV12-3 or TRBV12-4 to TRBJ2-5; 7 bases line up with TRBD1. The CDR3 sequence is 14 residues long. V shed 2 bases, J shed 2 bases, and the junction held 2 bases outside the gene matches. The CDR3 coding sequence is TGTGCCAGCAGTTTATGGGACAGTCAAGAGACCCAGTACTTC. As protein: CASSLWDSQETQYF.

This clonotype was counted a single time. The V call is TRBV19, the J call TRBJ2-6; D not certain. Germline V gene sequence: CDR1 LNHDA, CDR2 SQIVND (reference sequence). The CDR3 loop spans 15 amino acids. V lost 0 bases to trimming and J lost 0 bases, with 3 bases between them. The CDR3 protein is CASSIDVSGANVLTF. The CDR3, as DNA: TGTGCCAGTAGTATAGACGTCTCTGGGGCCAACGTCCTGACTTTC.

The gene calls are TRBV28 and TRBJ2-2; D is unresolved. The CDR3 covers 15 residues. V was cut by 5 bases and J by 1 base, with 11 bases left in between. Germline assignment: CDR1 MDHEN and CDR2 SYDVKM. CDR3: CASSPTSGNTGELFF. The CDR3 DNA is TGTGCCAGCAGTCCCACTTCAGGGAACACCGGGGAGCTGTTTTTT.

This clonotype was recorded once. The chain joins TRBV7-9 to TRBJ2-2; 11 bases are a match to TRBD1. V lost 5 bases, J lost 6 bases, and 17 bases stayed unmatched. Looked up from germline, CDR1 is SEHNR and CDR2 is FQNEAQ (reference sequence). The CDR3 loop spans 19 amino acids. The CDR3, as DNA: TGTGCCAGCAGCCTAAAGAAGAGAGTTGGACAGGGGGCTCCCGGGGAGCTGTTTTTT. Its translation is CASSLKKRVGQGAPGELFF.

This clonotype was observed a single time. V usage is TRBV18 and J usage is TRBJ2-2; D gene uncertain. From germline, CDR1 is KGHSH and CDR2 LQKENI. The CDR3 is 16 residues long. V dropped 0 bases and J dropped 1 base, with 9 bases sitting between them. The CDR3 spells CASSPPRVGNTGELFF. The CDR3 DNA is TGTGCCAGCTCACCACCCCGCGTAGGGAACACCGGGGAGCTGTTTTTT.

This chain joins TRBV11-2 and TRBJ2-3; TRBD2 matches 12 bases. V trimming: 5 bases; J trimming: 3 bases; junction bases outside the gene matches: 6. The CDR3 loop spans 16 amino acids. The germline gives CDR1 SGHAT, CDR2 FQNNGV. CDR3 coding DNA: TGTGCCAGCAGCATTCTAGCGGGAGGGTCAACAGATACGCAGTATTTT. It encodes CASSILAGGSTDTQYF.

The chain couples TRBV5-1 to TRBJ2-7; possible D gene TRBD1, 5 bases. V was clipped by 4 bases and J by 2 bases, with 13 bases between them. Germline CDR1 is SGHRS and CDR2 is YFSETQ. The CDR3 is 14 residues long. This CDR3 is CASSARDLTYEQYF. CDR3 nucleotides: TGCGCCAGCAGCGCCAGGGATCTAACCTACGAGCAGTACTTC.

The V call is TRBV7-8, the J call TRBJ2-7, with D perhaps TRBD1 or TRBD2 (5 bases each). Germline-derived CDR1 and CDR2 are SGHVS and FQNEAQ. The CDR3 extends over 15 amino acids. V lost 5 bases and J lost 4, with 18 bases in between. The CDR3 region is CASSEGPSPSYEQYF. In nucleotides, the CDR3 is TGTGCCAGCAGCGAGGGACCCAGTCCATCGTACGAGCAGTACTTC.

J is TRBJ2-7 and V is TRBV27, with D possibly being TRBD1 (5 bases). From germline, CDR1 is MNHEY and CDR2 SMNVEV (reference sequence). V lost 6 bases and J 5 bases, leaving 23 bases between the germline ends. The CDR3 sequence is 16 residues long. The chain's CDR3 is CASSLWGPAGLDEQYF. CDR3 in DNA: TGTGCCAGCAGCCTATGGGGTCCGGCAGGGCTGGACGAGCAGTACTTC.

The chain combines TRBV6-1 with TRBJ1-1; D is ambiguous. V lost 7 bases and J 0 bases, leaving 9 bases between the germline ends. The CDR3 loop spans 13 amino acids. Per the germline V gene, CDR1 is MNHNS and CDR2 is SASEGT. The CDR3 region has the DNA TGTGCCAGCATTGACTTACTGAACACTGAAGCTTTCTTT. Its translation is CASIDLLNTEAFF.

The chain combines TRBV12-3 or TRBV12-4 with TRBJ2-7; no clear D gene. The CDR3 spans 13 residues. V lost 2 bases to trimming and J lost 5 bases, with 10 bases between them. The CDR3 nucleotides read TGTGCCAGCAGTTTACTAGGGTTCCACGAGCAGTACTTC. Its translation: CASSLLGFHEQYF.

In DNA form, the CDR3 reads TGTGCCAGCAGTCGGCGACTAGCGGGGTTCACCGGGGAGCTGTTTTTT. Amino acid sequence: CASSRRLAGFTGELFF. The rearrangement links TRBV28 to TRBJ2-2; TRBD2 matches 11 bases. With 5 bases clipped from V and 4 bases from J, the junction kept 6 bases outside the gene matches. The CDR3 is 16 residues long. Germline V gives CDR1 MDHEN, CDR2 SYDVKM.

The genes are TRBV12-3 or TRBV12-4 and TRBJ2-1; D is ambiguous. The CDR3 contains 13 residues. The V end was cut by 5 bases, the J end by 9 bases, with 14 bases between. In DNA form, the CDR3 reads TGTGCCAGCAGTCCCCGGATAGCTGCTGAGCAGTTCTTC. Residues: CASSPRIAAEQFF.

The gene calls are TRBV19 and TRBJ1-5; the D is unclear. Germline V gene data show CDR1 as LNHDA and CDR2 as SQIVND (reference sequence). Trimming left V 0 bases short and J 1 base short, with 7 bases between. CDR3 length equals 15 residues. CDR3 protein: CASSIELWSNQPQHF. DNA of the CDR3: TGTGCCAGTAGTATAGAGCTTTGGAGCAATCAGCCCCAGCATTTT. Looking up the rest from reference TRBV19 and TRBJ1-5 gives the full variable domain: DGGITQSPKYLFRKEGQNVTLSCEQNLNHDAMYWYRQDPGQGLRLIYYSQIVNDFQKGDIAEGYSVSREKKESFPLTVTSAQKNPTAFYLCASSIELWSNQPQHFGDGTRLSIL.

This rearrangement joins TRBV5-6 to TRBJ2-7; D remains unclear. Germline V gene data show CDR1 as SGHDT and CDR2 as YYEEEE. The CDR3 is 14 residues long. The V end lost 2 bases, the J end lost 5 bases, and 14 bases lay between the germline ends. The CDR3: CASSFWGQGHEQYF. The CDR3 DNA is TGTGCCAGCAGCTTTTGGGGTCAAGGCCACGAGCAGTACTTC.

V gene TRBV12-3 or TRBV12-4 combines with J gene TRBJ1-2; 11 bases align to TRBD1. With 6 bases clipped from V and 2 bases from J, the junction kept 8 bases outside the gene matches. The CDR3 sequence is 16 residues long. CDR3 protein: CASRNHRDRGNYGYTF. CDR3 bases: TGTGCCAGCAGGAACCACCGGGACAGGGGGAACTATGGCTACACCTTC.

This CDR3 reads CAWSVKGTDNYGYTF. The CDR3 bases are TGTGCCTGGAGTGTGAAGGGGACGGATAACTATGGCTACACCTTC. The chain carries TRBV30 and TRBJ1-2, with a possible D match to TRBD1 (5 bases). Looked up from germline, CDR1 is GTSNPN and CDR2 is SVGIG (reference sequence). The CDR3 extends over 15 amino acids. V was shortened by 0 bases and J by 1 base, with 12 bases between the two germline ends.

The CDR3 region has the DNA TGTGCCAGCCGAACAGGGGGTGCTGAAGCTTTCTTT. It translates to CASRTGGAEAFF. V gene TRBV19 combines with J gene TRBJ1-1, with TRBD1 matching 8 bases. V lost 9 bases to trimming and J lost 6 bases; unmatched junction nucleotides: 6. CDR1 is LNHDA, CDR2 SQIVND, per germline (reference sequence). This CDR3 contains 12 residues.

The chain is built from TRBV19 and TRBJ1-1; D is possibly TRBD1 (5 bases). The CDR3 covers 14 residues. Germline CDR1 LNHDA, CDR2 SQIVND (reference sequence). The V end lost 5 bases, the J end lost 0 bases, and 10 bases lay between the germline ends. The CDR3 DNA follows: TGTGCCAGTAGTCCCGGGACGGTGAACACTGAAGCTTTCTTT. This sequence encodes CASSPGTVNTEAFF.

In its sample, this clonotype was seen a few times. The V call is TRBV4-1, the J call TRBJ1-1; D is unresolved. The CDR3 covers 15 residues. V was cut by 1 base and J by 0 bases, with 9 bases left in between. Germline CDR1 is MGHRA and CDR2 is YSYEKL. The CDR3 nucleotides are TGCGCCAGCAGCCAAGGACCTGTAATGAACACTGAAGCTTTCTTT. Its protein product is CASSQGPVMNTEAFF.

The rearrangement links TRBV7-8 to TRBJ2-2; TRBD1 aligns across 9 bases. Germline V gene data show CDR1 as SGHVS and CDR2 as FQNEAQ. The length of the CDR3 is 15 residues. J was trimmed by 6 bases and V by 3 bases; bases with no gene match: 5. This CDR3 reads CASSLYGQGSGELFF. CDR3 DNA sequence: TGTGCCAGCAGCTTGTACGGACAGGGGTCCGGGGAGCTGTTTTTT.

The chain joins TRBV6-5 to TRBJ2-7; the D is unclear. Germline loops: CDR1 MNHEY, CDR2 SVGAGI. V shed 2 bases and J shed 0 bases, with 8 bases lying between them. This CDR3 spans 14 amino acids. CDR3 in amino acids: CASSYDLSSYEQYF. CDR3 bases: TGTGCCAGCAGTTACGATCTGAGCTCCTACGAGCAGTACTTC.

The chain recombines TRBV4-1 with TRBJ2-2; TRBD1 aligns across 9 bases. This CDR3 is built from 16 residues. CDR1 is MGHRA and CDR2 is YSYEKL in the germline V gene. J lost 2 bases, V lost 5 bases, and 6 bases had no gene match. The chain's CDR3 is CASSFRTGDNTGELFF. The CDR3 DNA reads as TGCGCCAGCAGCTTCCGGACAGGGGATAACACCGGGGAGCTGTTTTTT.

The V gene is TRBV12-3 or TRBV12-4, the J gene TRBJ2-3; D is unclear. The CDR3 contains 17 residues. Trimming took 1 base from V and 1 from J, leaving 15 bases between them. CDR3 nucleotide sequence: TGTGCCAGCAGTTTAGGCGTCTTATCCCTGGGCACAGATACGCAGTATTTT. This sequence encodes CASSLGVLSLGTDTQYF.

V and J are TRBV2 and TRBJ1-4; possibly TRBD1 for D (6 bases). Trimming removed 2 bases at V and 11 bases at J, with 9 bases between. The CDR3 is made up of 12 amino acids. From germline, CDR1 is SNHLY and CDR2 FYNNEI. Here the CDR3 DNA reads TGTGCCAGCAGTGAATCAGGGGATAAACTGTTTTTT. Protein: CASSESGDKLFF.